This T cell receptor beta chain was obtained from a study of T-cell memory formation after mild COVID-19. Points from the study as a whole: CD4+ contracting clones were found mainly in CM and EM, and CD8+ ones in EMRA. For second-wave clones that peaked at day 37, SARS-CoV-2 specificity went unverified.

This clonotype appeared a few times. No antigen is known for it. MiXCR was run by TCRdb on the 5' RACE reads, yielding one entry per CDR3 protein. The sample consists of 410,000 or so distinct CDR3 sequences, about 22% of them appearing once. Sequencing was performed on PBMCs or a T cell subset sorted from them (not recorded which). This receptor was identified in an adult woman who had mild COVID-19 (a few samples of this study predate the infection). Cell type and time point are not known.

This CDR3 is CASSLDQGGNEQFF. CDR3 sequence (DNA): TGTGCCAGCAGCTTAGACCAAGGGGGCAATGAGCAGTTCTTC. The V gene is TRBV5-5, the J gene TRBJ2-1; D is perhaps TRBD1 (6 bases). There are 14 residues in the CDR3. Trimming removed 2 bases at V and 6 bases at J, with 12 bases between. Germline CDR1 is SGHKS and CDR2 is YYEKEE (reference sequence).